This T cell receptor beta chain was recorded in a study of T cell responses to AZD1222 COVID-19 vaccine. Findings and limits, study-wide: Just six people given AZD1222 tested seropositive at baseline.

The table lists this clone with a count of one. The antigen remains unidentified. Only in-frame clones appear in the TCRdb table, and some are missing; sequencing was by immunoSEQ multiplex PCR. The table includes 150,000 or so clones, 85% to 95% detected once. The J segment lost 5 bases and the V segment lost 0 bases, leaving 7 bases of the junction unmatched. There are 16 residues in the CDR3. Germline CDR1 reads GTSNPN; CDR2 reads SVGIG (reference sequence). This clonotype originated in an adult in good health. This chain uses TRBV30 with TRBJ2-3; TRBD2 agrees at 11 bases. Sequencing was performed on peripheral blood, taken on day 0 of AZD1222 vaccination. CDR3 protein: CAWSVPSGRHVDTQYF. DNA for the CDR3: TGTGCCTGGAGTGTACCTAGCGGGAGGCACGTAGATACGCAGTATTTT.